The next 4 T cell receptor beta chains were all read from a single sample in a study of T cells in Graves' hyperthyroidism and ophthalmopathy. The source material, RNA transcripts, was used to amplify TCR beta CDR3 regions. TCR CDR3 underwent first-round RT-PCR with the HTBI primer set. TCRdb re-derived calls from the multiplex PCR reads in MiXCR, one entry per CDR3 protein. The sample lists 37,000 or so distinct CDR3 sequences, roughly half occurring once. Sequencing was carried out using blood. These receptors all stem from a middle-aged man with Graves' ophthalmopathy.

With respect to this clonotype: At one end the junction does not follow the germline gene, possibly because of a read error. The J gene is TRBJ2-7, the V gene TRBV28, with D possibly being TRBD1 or TRBD2 (5 bases each). Germline CDR1 is MDHEN and CDR2 is SYDVKM. The CDR3 runs to 13 residues. CDR3 loop: CASSLLGRYEQNF. The CDR3 nucleotides read TGTGCCAGCAGTTTATTGGGACGCTACGAGCAGAACTTC.

This clonotype was found many times. J is TRBJ2-7 and V is TRBV7-9, with D possibly being TRBD2 (5 bases). The V end was cut by 5 bases, the J end by 4 bases, with 18 bases between. The CDR3 runs 15 residues. Germline loops: CDR1 SEHNR, CDR2 FQNEAQ (reference sequence). CDR3 DNA sequence: TGTGCCAGCAGCCTAGGGCCCGCGGGCGCTTACGAGCAGTACTTC. This gives the protein CASSLGPAGAYEQYF.

The gene calls are TRBV15 and TRBJ2-3, with TRBD2 matching 7 bases. There are 16 residues in the CDR3. Germline CDR1 LNHNV, CDR2 YYDKDF (reference sequence). Trimming took 3 bases from V and 2 from J; bases not matched to a gene: 8. The CDR3 sequence: CATSSARRGNTDTQYF. CDR3 nucleotide sequence: TGTGCCACCAGCAGCGCCCGGCGGGGGAACACAGATACGCAGTATTTT.

This clonotype has a count of ten or more. This chain uses TRBV10-3 with TRBJ2-1; 9 bases match TRBD2. In germline, CDR1 is ENHRY, CDR2 SYGVKD. After removal of 8 bases from V and 9 bases from J, the junction contained 11 bases not matched to a gene. This CDR3 spans 14 amino acids. The CDR3 here is CAIARRGGDGEQFF. The CDR3 nucleotides are TGTGCCATCGCAAGGCGGGGGGGGGACGGTGAGCAGTTCTTC.